These 25 T cell receptor beta chains originate from one sample sequenced in a study of blood T cell repertoires in COVID-19. Libraries were prepared by immunoSEQ multiplex PCR; TCRdb keeps only in-frame clonotypes and omits some of them. The top ten hold just over 2.5% of the sample, which has around 70,000 clones, approximately 90% seen once. The specimen was peripheral blood. The receptor source for this set is a man aged 50-60 years with COVID-19, enrolled during active disease.

This chain connects TRBV27 to TRBJ1-5; tentatively, D is TRBD1 (6 bases). CDR3 size: 15 residues. Trimming cost V 4 bases and J 11 bases, with 21 bases left between them. CDR1 is MNHEY, CDR2 SMNVEV, per germline (reference sequence). CDR3 residues: CASSSRTASRGAQHF. DNA of the CDR3: TGTGCCAGCAGTTCCCGGACAGCCTCCCGAGGAGCCCAGCATTTT.

The chain joins TRBV21-1 to TRBJ2-5; TRBD2 is the table's D call and was not checked against the DNA. TRBV21-1 corresponds to a pseudogene. This CDR3 spans 13 amino acids. The CDR3 DNA follows: TGTGCCAGCAGCATCTTGGGAGCAGAGACCCAGTACTTC. Protein product: CASSILGAETQYF.

The chain joins TRBV25-1 to TRBJ2-5; 7 positions agree with TRBD1. This CDR3 is built from 14 residues. Germline V gene lookup returns CDR1 MGHDK and CDR2 SYGVNS. The junction had 7 bases not matched to a gene; V was cut back by 5 bases and J by 4 bases. The CDR3 bases are TGTGCCAGCAGTACCCGACAGGGTCCAGAGACCCAGTACTTC. It yields the protein CASSTRQGPETQYF.

This chain links TRBV9 with TRBJ1-2, with D hard to call. The germline V gene encodes CDR1 SGDLS and CDR2 YYNGEE. The CDR3 is 14 residues long. Between the trimmed V and J ends, which lost 1 base and 3 bases, there was a span of 10 bases. In DNA form, the CDR3 reads TGTGCCAGCAGCGTAAACAGTTGGGACTATGGCTACACCTTC. Translated, it gives CASSVNSWDYGYTF.

The chain has TRBV5-1 and TRBJ1-4, with D possibly matching TRBD1 (6 bases). CDR3 size: 14 residues. Trimming took 4 bases from V and 4 from J, leaving 11 bases between them. Per the germline V gene, CDR1 is SGHRS and CDR2 is YFSETQ. CDR3 sequence reads: CASSPTGFNEKLFF. The CDR3 bases are TGCGCCAGCAGCCCTACAGGGTTTAATGAAAAACTGTTTTTT.

This rearrangement joins TRBV19 to TRBJ1-2, with 9 bases lining up with TRBD1. Germline V gives CDR1 LNHDA, CDR2 SQIVND (reference sequence). The CDR3 runs to 14 residues. V gave up 9 bases and J gave up 2 bases; unmatched junction bases: 7. The CDR3 DNA reads as TGTGCCAGCACTCAACAGGGGGCCAACTATGGCTACACCTTC. This encodes CASTQQGANYGYTF.

The J gene is TRBJ1-4, the V gene TRBV19; possible D gene TRBD1, 5 bases. CDR3 length equals 16 residues. V lost 3 bases and J 1 base, leaving 12 bases between the germline ends. The V gene's germline CDR1 is LNHDA and CDR2 SQIVND (reference sequence). The CDR3 region is CASSMPRGETNEKLFF. CDR3 DNA sequence: TGTGCCAGTAGTATGCCAAGGGGTGAAACTAATGAAAAACTGTTTTTT.

V is TRBV30 and J is TRBJ2-7; D remains unclear. The germline V gene encodes CDR1 GTSNPN and CDR2 SVGIG (reference sequence). V lost 0 bases, J lost 1 base, and 4 bases lay in between. The CDR3 length is 12 residues. In DNA form, the CDR3 reads TGTGCCTGGAGTGTGTCGTCCTACGAGCAGTACGTC. Residues: CAWSVSSYEQYV.

This clone is a singleton in its sample. The chain combines TRBV7-6 with TRBJ2-5, with 12 bases aligning to TRBD2. The CDR3 has 15 residues. With 5 bases clipped from V and 2 bases from J, the junction kept 3 bases outside the gene matches. From germline, CDR1 is SGHVS and CDR2 FNYEAQ. The CDR3 region is CASSLGTSGQETQYF. The CDR3 bases are TGTGCCAGCAGCCTAGGGACTAGCGGGCAAGAGACCCAGTACTTC.

V is TRBV6-6 and J is TRBJ2-7; weak D call: TRBD1 (5 bases). CDR1 is MNHNY and CDR2 is SVGAGI in the germline V gene (reference sequence). The ends were cut back, 5 bases at V and 0 bases at J, with 8 bases in the middle. The CDR3 length is 13 residues. The CDR3 here is CASSVGVSYEQYV. The CDR3 DNA is TGTGCCAGCAGTGTAGGGGTCTCCTACGAGCAGTACGTC.

The CDR3 nucleotides are TGTGCCATCAGTGCCCCCGACTACCCCGGGGAGCTGTTTTTT. It codes for CAISAPDYPGELFF. This sequence joins TRBV10-3 and TRBJ2-2; D possibly corresponds to TRBD2 (5 bases). This CDR3 has 14 residues. From germline, CDR1 is ENHRY and CDR2 SYGVKD. Deletions cut 4 bases from V and 6 bases from J, with 12 bases between.

The J gene is TRBJ2-7, the V gene TRBV5-6; D might be TRBD2 (5 bases). Trimming pared 4 bases from V and 7 bases from J, leaving 15 bases between. Germline V gene data show CDR1 as SGHDT and CDR2 as YYEEEE. The CDR3 runs 13 residues. CDR3 DNA: TGTGCCAGCAGCCCCGGACTTTCGCGAGAGCAGTACTTC. It translates to CASSPGLSREQYF.

The chain combines TRBV28 with TRBJ1-6, with D hard to call. Germline CDR1 is MDHEN and CDR2 is SYDVKM. V was pared by 6 bases and J by 1 base, with 10 bases between. The CDR3 has 15 residues. CDR3 sequence reads: CASSRQKSYNSPLHF. CDR3 DNA sequence: TGTGCCAGCAGCCGTCAGAAGTCCTATAATTCACCCCTCCACTTT. Full variable domain (rest looked up from reference TRBV28 and TRBJ1-6): DVKVTQSSRYLVKRTGEKVFLECVQDMDHENMFWYRQDPGLGLRLIYFSYDVKMKEKGDIPEGYSVSREKKERFSLILESASTNQTSMYLCASSRQKSYNSPLHFGNGTRLTVT.

V and J are TRBV7-9 and TRBJ1-1; 8 bases map to TRBD1. With V trimmed by 1 base and J by 8 bases, 6 bases remained unmatched. CDR3 length: 14 residues. Germline CDR1 and CDR2: SEHNR and FQNEAQ (reference sequence). DNA of the CDR3: TGTGCCAGCAGCTTAGGGCAGGGGGCGCGGGAAGCTTTCTTT. Amino acids: CASSLGQGAREAFF.

The rearrangement links TRBV24-1 to TRBJ2-3; 8 bases agree with TRBD1. This CDR3 has 17 residues. In germline, CDR1 is KGHDR, CDR2 SFDVKD. With V trimmed by 4 bases and J by 0 bases, 8 bases remained unmatched. CDR3 sequence reads: CATSDPGQGISTDTQYF. The CDR3 coding sequence is TGTGCCACCAGTGACCCAGGACAGGGAATAAGCACAGATACGCAGTATTTT.

This clone was observed once. V and J are TRBV30 and TRBJ1-6; D remains unclear. Germline values: CDR1 GTSNPN, CDR2 SVGIG (reference sequence). V shed 2 bases and J shed 7 bases, with 6 bases lying between them. The length of the CDR3 is 12 residues. This chain's CDR3 is CAWSRENSPLHF. CDR3 nucleotides: TGTGCCTGGAGTAGAGAGAATTCACCCCTCCACTTT.

The chain has TRBV7-9 and TRBJ1-1; no reliable D call. The length of the CDR3 is 14 residues. V was cut by 3 bases and J by 3 bases, with 11 bases left in between. Germline V lookup: CDR1 SEHNR, CDR2 FQNEAQ (reference sequence). CDR3 in DNA: TGTGCCAGCAGCTTCAAAGAGGTCTACACTGAAGCTTTCTTT. It is translated as CASSFKEVYTEAFF.

The genes are TRBV2 and TRBJ1-1; D uncertain. V was pared by 4 bases and J by 7 bases, with 7 bases between. The CDR3 extends over 11 amino acids. The germline V gene encodes CDR1 SNHLY and CDR2 FYNNEI. CDR3 bases: TGTGCCAGCAGTGTCCTGAGTGAAGCTTTCTTT. It is translated as CASSVLSEAFF.

This chain links TRBV7-9 with TRBJ1-1, with TRBD1 matching over 7 bases. This CDR3 comprises 16 residues. With 4 bases clipped from V and 1 base from J, the junction kept 9 bases outside the gene matches. From germline, CDR1 is SEHNR and CDR2 FQNEAQ (reference sequence). DNA for the CDR3: TGTGCCAGCAGCTCTTCCATGACAGGGACGAACACTGAAGCTTTCTTT. Protein sequence: CASSSSMTGTNTEAFF.

This sequence joins TRBV27 and TRBJ1-3; TRBD1 is a possible D gene (6 bases). CDR3 length: 17 amino acids. Germline V gene lookup returns CDR1 MNHEY and CDR2 SMNVEV (reference sequence). With 5 bases removed from V and 0 bases from J, the gap between germline ends came to 17 bases. For the CDR3, the DNA is TGTGCCAGCAGTCCTCTTGACAGGTTTCGCTCTGGAAACACCATATATTTT. Protein product: CASSPLDRFRSGNTIYF.

This chain joins TRBV6-5 and TRBJ2-3; 9 nucleotides line up with TRBD2. V lost 2 bases, J lost 3 bases, and 6 bases stayed unmatched. The CDR3 is made up of 16 amino acids. Germline CDR1 and CDR2: MNHEY and SVGAGI. The CDR3 DNA follows: TGTGCCAGCAGTTACGGTAGCGGGAGAGGGACAGATACGCAGTATTTT. Its translation is CASSYGSGRGTDTQYF.

The chain recombines TRBV19 with TRBJ1-2; D is perhaps TRBD1 (5 bases). V was clipped by 5 bases and J by 4 bases, with 26 bases between them. The CDR3 runs to 18 residues. From germline, CDR1 is LNHDA and CDR2 SQIVND (reference sequence). CDR3 in DNA: TGTGCCAGTAGTCGGGCTGGTCTGCGGCAGGGAGGGATCTATGGCTACACCTTC. Protein product: CASSRAGLRQGGIYGYTF.

V usage is TRBV18 and J usage is TRBJ2-7, with D possibly matching TRBD2 (6 bases). V shed 6 bases and J shed 6 bases, with 18 bases lying between them. CDR1 and CDR2 (germline): KGHSH, LQKENI. There are 14 residues in the CDR3. For the CDR3, the DNA is TGTGCCAGCTCCCCCGGGACTTCCGTCTTCGAGCAGTACGTC. It codes for CASSPGTSVFEQYV.

V and J are TRBV2 and TRBJ1-2; weak D call: TRBD1 (5 bases). The CDR3 covers 13 residues. Per germline, CDR1 SNHLY and CDR2 FYNNEI. V was shortened by 1 base and J by 11 bases, with 14 bases between the two germline ends. Here the CDR3 DNA reads TGTGCCAGCAGTGAAGGTCACAAAAGGGGATACACCTTC. Its translation: CASSEGHKRGYTF.

The rearrangement joins TRBV7-2 to TRBJ1-1; the match to TRBD1 covers 9 bases. Germline V gene lookup returns CDR1 SGHTA and CDR2 FQGNSA. V was clipped by 5 bases and J by 10 bases; unmatched bases: 8. The CDR3 has 13 residues. CDR3 in DNA: TGTGCCAGCAGCCCGGGACAGGGATTGGGAGCTTTCTTT. As protein: CASSPGQGLGAFF.